This T cell receptor beta chain was observed in a study of T-cell memory formation after mild COVID-19. This clonotype was detected ten times or more. J was trimmed by 0 bases and V by 3 bases; bases with no gene match: 4. This CDR3 spans 15 amino acids. The germline CDR1 and CDR2 sequences are DFQATT and SNEGSKA (reference sequence). TCRdb redid the calling of the 5' RACE reads with MiXCR, one entry per CDR3 protein. The sample has roughly 130,000 distinct CDR3 sequences; approximately 5.9% are singletons. The rearrangement links TRBV20-1 to TRBJ2-4; TRBD1 agrees at 8 bases. Sequencing used PBMCs or a T cell subset sorted from them (not recorded which). This clonotype was obtained from an adult woman who had mild COVID-19 (a few samples of this study predate the infection). Cell type and time point are not known. The CDR3: CSASGQGGAKNIQYF. The CDR3 DNA is TGCAGTGCTAGTGGACAGGGAGGAGCCAAAAACATTCAGTACTTC.